This T cell receptor (beta chain) comes out of a study of fetal regulatory T cell absence and autoimmunity (dated by TCRdb to the late 2010s). In terms of the full investigation: Exocrine pancreas autoimmunity was seen in the IPEX patients without clinical diabetes. The full study reports these points: Compared with cord blood, the pancreas TCR compartment showed significant oligoclonal enrichment, and some top clones were enriched more than 80-fold. The oligoclonal enrichment was interpreted as supporting antigen-driven autoimmunity in the pancreas before birth in IPEX syndrome. Cord blood and pancreas had broadly similar TRB gene family usage, resembling published neonatal and adult repertoires.

Notes on this clone: The target of this receptor is not known. No base-level quality is on record; no much larger clone is a single base apart.

On the immunoSEQ human TCRbeta survey platform, TCRbeta CDR3 regions were amplified and barcoded with a two-step multiplex PCR. Libraries were sequenced on Illumina instruments, with IgH sequenced in parallel from the same samples. In the source study's methods: Raw reads were filtered against IMGT V, D, J definitions and were binned using a nearest-neighbor algorithm so that PCR and sequencing errors were removed. A clone was defined as an identical nucleotide sequence, and differential abundance between tissues was tested with a Fisher exact test for each clone using a pFDR threshold of p<0.01. A minimum inclusion filter of 10 in either sample excluded clones with frequencies too low for statistical inference. Pairwise clonal comparisons used the immunoSEQ Analyzer, and gene family usage was assessed with IMGT tools. This immuneACCESS table, as held by TCRdb, lists in-frame sequences with V and J called but not all clones. Of the missing ones, under half trace to an unresolved V gene in checked studies; the others have no known cause. The DNA gave D and trimming, while V, J and clone size come from that table. For this sample there are about 50,000 clones; roughly 83% appear just once. The ten largest clones capture 0.35% to 0.45% of the sample.

The DNeasy Blood and Tissue Kit was used to extract about 1.9-3 ug of genomic DNA from either umbilical cord blood or frozen pancreas. The clonotype was recovered from a newborn boy with IPEX syndrome. The sequencing input was cord blood.

CDR3 protein: CASSHKNIGGGPYNEQFF. The DNA sequence reads TGTGCCAGCAGCCACAAAAATATAGGAGGGGGGCCGTACAATGAGCAGTTCTTC. This sequence uses TRBV7-6 and TRBJ2-1; the D gene is possibly TRBD1 or TRBD2, with 6 bases matching each. The CDR3, from cysteine to phenylalanine, totals 18 residues. The CDR3 DNA has 54 bases and is translated from base 1. Via the germline V gene, CDR1 is SGHVS and CDR2 FNYEAQ. Trimming costs V 5 bases and J 4 bases, and their ends lie 24 bases apart. When the CDR3 is completed using the reference TRBV7-6 and TRBJ2-1 genes on either side, the full variable domain is GAGVSQSPRYKVTKRGQDVALRCDPISGHVSLYWYRQALGQGPEFLTYFNYEAQQDKSGLPNDRFSAERPEGSISTLTIQRTEQRDSAMYRCASSHKNIGGGPYNEQFFGPGTRLTVL.